This T cell receptor beta chain originates from a study of blood T cell repertoires in COVID-19. As for the study in general: Samples taken during acute and convalescent COVID-19 were collected in the United States, Italy and Spain.

The study drew participants aged roughly 18 to 95 years from 20 to 30 US areas. TCRdb keeps only in-frame clones here, not all; method: immunoSEQ multiplex PCR. The sample lists about 370,000 clones; roughly nine tenths were seen once. The trim removed 4 bases at V and 9 bases at J, leaving 10 bases unmatched. Germline V lookup: CDR1 SGHNT, CDR2 YYREEE (reference sequence). The CDR3 covers 15 residues. The clonotype originates from a woman aged 40 to 49 who had been exposed to COVID-19. The gene calls are TRBV5-4 and TRBJ1-3, with 10 bases aligning to TRBD1. Sequencing was carried out using PBMCs or T cells enriched from blood (not recorded which). DNA of the CDR3: TGTGCCAGCAGCAGGGAAGGGACAGGGGTTAGCACCATATATTTT. Protein: CASSREGTGVSTIYF.